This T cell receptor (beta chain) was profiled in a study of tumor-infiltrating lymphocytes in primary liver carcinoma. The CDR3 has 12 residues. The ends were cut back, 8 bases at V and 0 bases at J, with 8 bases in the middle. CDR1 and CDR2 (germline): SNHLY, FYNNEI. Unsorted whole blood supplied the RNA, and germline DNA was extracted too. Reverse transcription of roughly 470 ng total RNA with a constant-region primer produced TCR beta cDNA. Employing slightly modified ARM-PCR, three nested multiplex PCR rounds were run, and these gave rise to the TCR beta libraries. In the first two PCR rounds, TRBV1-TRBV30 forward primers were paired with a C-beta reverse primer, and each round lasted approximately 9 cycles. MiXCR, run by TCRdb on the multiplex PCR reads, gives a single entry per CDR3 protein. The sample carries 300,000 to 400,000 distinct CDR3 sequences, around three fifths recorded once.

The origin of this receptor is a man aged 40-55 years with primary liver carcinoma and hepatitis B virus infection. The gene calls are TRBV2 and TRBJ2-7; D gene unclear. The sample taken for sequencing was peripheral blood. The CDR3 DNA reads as TGTGCCAGCTGCTTTAACTCCTACGAGCAGTACTTC. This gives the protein CASCFNSYEQYF.